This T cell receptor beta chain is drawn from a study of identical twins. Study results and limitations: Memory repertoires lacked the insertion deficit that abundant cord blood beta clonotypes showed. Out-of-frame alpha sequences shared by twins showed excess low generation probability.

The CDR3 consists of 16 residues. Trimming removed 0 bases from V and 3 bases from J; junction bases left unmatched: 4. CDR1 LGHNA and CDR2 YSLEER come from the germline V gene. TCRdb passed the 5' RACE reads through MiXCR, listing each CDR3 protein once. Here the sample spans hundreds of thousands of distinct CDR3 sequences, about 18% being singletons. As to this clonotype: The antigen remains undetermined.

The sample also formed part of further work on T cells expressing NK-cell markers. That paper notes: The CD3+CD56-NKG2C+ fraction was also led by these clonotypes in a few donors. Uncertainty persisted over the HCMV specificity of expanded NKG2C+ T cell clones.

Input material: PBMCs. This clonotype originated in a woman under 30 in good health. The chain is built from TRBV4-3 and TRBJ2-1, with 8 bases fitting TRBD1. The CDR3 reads CASSQDLGQGYNEQFF. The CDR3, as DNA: TGCGCCAGCAGCCAAGATTTAGGACAGGGCTACAATGAGCAGTTCTTC.